One sample yielded the 32 T cell receptor beta chains listed below, sequenced in a study of memory CD4+ T cells and cytomegalovirus serostatus (dated by TCRdb to about 2019). The library was built by means of the immunoSEQ multiplex PCR assay. Not all clones reach the TCRdb copy of this immuneACCESS table, which keeps in-frame sequences only. Checked studies attribute under half of the gap to unresolved V genes and leave the rest unexplained. This sample comprises under 45,000 clones, about 79% of them detected only once. The ten largest account for under 7.5% of the sample. A FACSAria II was used to sort memory CD4+ T cells, defined as single viable CD3+CD4+CD8-CD45RO+ cells. Sequencing was performed on memory CD4+ T cells from blood. Receptors were obtained from an adult in good health and CMV-seronegative.

J is TRBJ2-1 and V is TRBV25-1; the D is unclear. The CDR3 spans 13 residues. Germline lookup yields CDR1 MGHDK and CDR2 SYGVNS. Trimming shortened V by 7 bases and J by 12 bases, and 19 bases separated the two germline ends. This CDR3 reads CASMPLGSSPQFF. CDR3 DNA sequence: TGTGCCAGCATGCCTTTGGGGTCCTCCCCGCAGTTCTTC.

The genes are TRBV5-1 and TRBJ2-5; D gene ambiguous. The CDR3 is 13 residues long. Germline V gene sequence: CDR1 SGHRS, CDR2 YFSETQ. V shed 0 bases and J shed 2 bases, with 5 bases lying between them. CDR3 in amino acids: CASSLGPQETQYF. The CDR3 DNA sequence: TGCGCCAGCAGCTTGGGACCTCAAGAGACCCAGTACTTC.

In this sample, this clone turned up a few times. V is TRBV4-3 and J is TRBJ1-2, with 9 bases identical to TRBD1. After removal of 1 base from V and 5 bases from J, the junction contained 8 bases not matched to a gene. This CDR3 has 16 residues. Germline lookup yields CDR1 LGHNA and CDR2 YSLEER. The CDR3 DNA is TGCGCCAGCAGCCAAGCTGCGACAGGGGGGTTATATGGCTACACCTTC. This translates into CASSQAATGGLYGYTF.

The rearrangement uses TRBV5-5 and TRBJ1-2; D gene uncertain. The CDR3 is made up of 13 amino acids. Germline V lookup: CDR1 SGHKS, CDR2 YYEKEE (reference sequence). Trimming took off 8 bases at V and 0 bases at J, with 11 bases between the two ends. For the CDR3, the DNA is TGTGCCAGGGCGGCAGCTCCTAACTATGGCTACACCTTC. Encoded protein: CARAAAPNYGYTF.

The chain employs TRBV7-8 and TRBJ1-4; D is perhaps TRBD1 (5 bases). Trimming cost V 8 bases and J 0 bases, with 10 bases left between them. Germline V gene data show CDR1 as SGHVS and CDR2 as FQNEAQ. The CDR3 is 14 residues long. CDR3 region: CASSEQATNEKLFF. The CDR3 DNA follows: TGTGCCAGCTCCGAACAGGCAACTAATGAAAAACTGTTTTTT.

The chain links TRBV4-2 to TRBJ1-3; perhaps TRBD1 as D (6 bases). This CDR3 has 15 residues. V was cut by 0 bases and J by 4 bases, with 10 bases left in between. CDR1 LGHNA and CDR2 YNFKEQ come from the germline V gene. CDR3 sequence (DNA): TGTGCCAGCAGCCAAGAACAGGGATCCGGAAACACCATATATTTT. Translation gives CASSQEQGSGNTIYF.

The chain joins TRBV28 to TRBJ1-5, with D perhaps TRBD1 (5 bases). The V end lost 2 bases, the J end lost 5 bases, and 13 bases lay between the germline ends. Germline loops: CDR1 MDHEN, CDR2 SYDVKM. This CDR3 spans 15 amino acids. Written as DNA, the CDR3 is TGTGCCAGCAGTTTACAGGGAGAGGGGCATCAGCCCCAGCATTTT. Its protein is CASSLQGEGHQPQHF. Variable domain in full (rest from reference TRBV28 and TRBJ1-5): DVKVTQSSRYLVKRTGEKVFLECVQDMDHENMFWYRQDPGLGLRLIYFSYDVKMKEKGDIPEGYSVSREKKERFSLILESASTNQTSMYLCASSLQGEGHQPQHFGDGTRLSIL.

The chain carries TRBV5-1 and TRBJ2-1; 14 bases line up with TRBD2. V was clipped by 4 bases and J by 0 bases; unmatched bases: 6. CDR1 and CDR2 from the germline V gene are SGHRS and YFSETQ. CDR3 size: 18 residues. The CDR3, as DNA: TGCGCCAGCAGCCCCGGACTAGCGGGAGGTCGCTCCTACAATGAGCAGTTCTTC. Translated, it gives CASSPGLAGGRSYNEQFF.

V usage is TRBV30 and J usage is TRBJ2-1, with a possible D match to TRBD2 (5 bases). Trimming removed 3 bases from V and 9 bases from J, with 18 bases in between. Germline assignment: CDR1 GTSNPN and CDR2 SVGIG (reference sequence). The CDR3 sequence is 14 residues long. The CDR3 region is CAWSGGLELGEQFF. For the CDR3, the DNA is TGTGCCTGGAGCGGCGGGCTGGAACTTGGTGAGCAGTTCTTC.

The J gene is TRBJ2-7, the V gene TRBV4-1; D is ambiguous. The V gene lost 4 bases and the J gene lost 0 bases, with 13 bases spanning the gap. CDR3 length equals 15 residues. Germline lookup yields CDR1 MGHRA and CDR2 YSYEKL. The CDR3 sequence is CASSLVARSSYEQYF. In DNA, the CDR3 is TGCGCCAGCAGCCTGGTGGCAAGGAGCTCCTACGAGCAGTACTTC.

This rearrangement joins TRBV28 to TRBJ2-1, with a weak D call TRBD2 (6 bases). Trimming removed 5 bases at V and 7 bases at J, with 18 bases between. The CDR3 is 15 amino acids. Germline CDR1 MDHEN, CDR2 SYDVKM. CDR3 sequence reads: CASSTHAGSGNEQFF. In nucleotides, the CDR3 is TGTGCCAGCAGTACCCACGCGGGGAGCGGTAATGAGCAGTTCTTC.

This chain joins TRBV2 and TRBJ2-6, with D perhaps matching TRBD1 (6 bases). Germline V CDR1 and CDR2: SNHLY, FYNNEI. V was shortened by 7 bases and J by 0 bases, with 13 bases between the two germline ends. This CDR3 comprises 16 residues. CDR3 residues: CASKPGEYSGANVLTF. CDR3 bases: TGTGCCAGCAAGCCAGGGGAATACTCTGGGGCCAACGTCCTGACTTTC.

The rearrangement links TRBV11-2 to TRBJ1-1; D might be TRBD1 (5 bases). V lost 2 bases, J lost 6 bases, and 19 bases lay in between. CDR3 length equals 16 residues. Germline V lookup: CDR1 SGHAT, CDR2 FQNNGV. The CDR3 here is CASSLLRGRATPEAFF. DNA of the CDR3: TGTGCCAGCAGCTTATTGCGTGGCAGGGCGACTCCTGAAGCTTTCTTT.

The chain links TRBV5-4 to TRBJ1-1; 8 bases align to TRBD1. Germline V CDR1 and CDR2: SGHNT, YYREEE (reference sequence). V was clipped by 4 bases and J by 4 bases; unmatched bases: 9. This CDR3 comprises 15 residues. CDR3: CASSPDRVGRTEAFF. The CDR3 region has the DNA TGTGCCAGCAGCCCGGACAGGGTAGGACGCACTGAAGCTTTCTTT.

This clone is a singleton in its sample. The chain uses TRBV5-6 and TRBJ1-2; D possibly corresponds to TRBD1 (5 bases). CDR1 is SGHDT and CDR2 is YYEEEE in the germline V gene. The CDR3 has 14 residues. Trimming took off 4 bases at V and 7 bases at J, with 17 bases between the two ends. Here the CDR3 DNA reads TGTGCCAGCAGCCGAGGGGCGTTAAGTACTGGCTACACCTTC. Translated, it gives CASSRGALSTGYTF.

This clone was seen once. CDR3 amino acids: CASSKLAGGGPSTDTQYF. The DNA for the CDR3 is TGTGCCAGTAGTAAACTAGCGGGAGGAGGTCCTAGCACAGATACGCAGTATTTT. This chain links TRBV19 with TRBJ2-3, with TRBD2 matching over 12 bases. Trimming took 4 bases from V and 0 from J; bases not matched to a gene: 8. Germline V gives CDR1 LNHDA, CDR2 SQIVND (reference sequence). The CDR3 is 18 amino acids.

This sequence joins TRBV7-8 and TRBJ1-1, with D possibly matching TRBD1 (5 bases). CDR1 and CDR2 from the germline V gene are SGHVS and FQNEAQ. Trimming stripped 4 bases from V and 1 base from J, with 19 bases between. CDR3 length: 17 residues. The CDR3 DNA reads TGTGCCAGCAGCTCACCTTTCCTCCAAGGGGCGAACACTGAAGCTTTCTTT. This codes for CASSSPFLQGANTEAFF.

The V and J genes are TRBV5-5 and TRBJ2-1; D might be TRBD2 (5 bases). Germline assignment: CDR1 SGHKS and CDR2 YYEKEE (reference sequence). The CDR3 covers 14 residues. V dropped 1 base and J dropped 3 bases, with 8 bases sitting between them. The CDR3 loop reads CASSLTGSYNEQFF. The CDR3 DNA sequence: TGTGCCAGCAGCTTGACGGGAAGCTACAATGAGCAGTTCTTC.

The genes are TRBV6-1 and TRBJ1-4; D is possibly TRBD1 (5 bases). The CDR3 spans 14 residues. Germline V lookup: CDR1 MNHNS, CDR2 SASEGT. V shed 6 bases and J shed 8 bases, with 16 bases lying between them. The DNA of the CDR3 is TGTGCCAGCAGCTCGACAGCGACCTTCGAAAAACTGTTTTTT. This encodes CASSSTATFEKLFF.

Notes on this clone: Distinct nucleotide sequences in the sample also encode this CDR3. This chain joins TRBV30 and TRBJ2-5; a possible D gene is TRBD1 (5 bases). V was shortened by 3 bases and J by 2 bases, with 7 bases between the two germline ends. This CDR3 has 12 residues. Germline CDR1 and CDR2: GTSNPN and SVGIG (reference sequence). The CDR3 here is CAWRQGQETQYF. The CDR3 bases are TGTGCCTGGAGGCAGGGACAAGAGACCCAGTACTTC.

This clone was counted only a few times. This sequence joins TRBV4-3 and TRBJ2-1, with a tentative D call TRBD1 (6 bases). CDR1 is LGHNA, CDR2 YSLEER, per germline. CDR3 length equals 12 residues. The V end was cut by 5 bases, the J end by 9 bases, with 11 bases between. This CDR3 is CASSYRDGEQFF. CDR3 DNA sequence: TGCGCCAGCAGCTACAGGGATGGTGAGCAGTTCTTC.

The chain joins TRBV7-9 to TRBJ2-1, with D perhaps being TRBD1 or TRBD2 (5 bases each). Germline V CDR1 and CDR2: SEHNR, FQNEAQ (reference sequence). The CDR3 length is 16 residues. V lost 2 bases to trimming and J lost 3 bases, with 14 bases between them. CDR3 coding DNA: TGTGCCAGCAGCTTAAACGATGGGACGGACTACAATGAGCAGTTCTTC. The encoded protein is CASSLNDGTDYNEQFF.

The J gene is TRBJ2-1, the V gene TRBV5-6, with TRBD1 identical over 7 bases. The CDR3 has 15 amino acids. The trim removed 4 bases at V and 7 bases at J, leaving 11 bases unmatched. From germline, CDR1 is SGHDT and CDR2 YYEEEE. The CDR3 DNA reads TGTGCCAGCAGCGAGACGGGACAGATGGGGAATGAGCAGTTCTTC. The encoded protein is CASSETGQMGNEQFF.

In this sample, this clone turned up once. This CDR3 is CASSRWADSSYEQYF. CDR3 bases: TGTGCCAGCTCTCGGTGGGCGGACAGCTCCTACGAGCAGTACTTC. The J gene is TRBJ2-7, the V gene TRBV7-2; TRBD1 might be the D (6 bases). Trimming took 8 bases from V and 0 from J, leaving 17 bases between them. The CDR3 covers 15 residues. Germline-derived CDR1 and CDR2 are SGHTA and FQGNSA.

The chain links TRBV29-1 to TRBJ2-7; 11 bases fit TRBD1. V lost 6 bases and J lost 2; bases outside the gene matches: 6. Germline CDR1 is SQVTM and CDR2 is ANQGSEA. The CDR3 runs to 14 residues. The CDR3 bases are TGCAGCGTATTGGGACAGGGGGGGGCCTACGAGCAGTACTTC. This gives the protein CSVLGQGGAYEQYF.

V gene TRBV30 combines with J gene TRBJ2-7, with 9 bases aligning to TRBD2. V trimming: 3 bases; J trimming: 5 bases; junction bases outside the gene matches: 11. Germline V gene data show CDR1 as GTSNPN and CDR2 as SVGIG (reference sequence). There are 15 residues in the CDR3. This chain's CDR3 is CAWSLGLAGDHEQYF. CDR3 DNA sequence: TGTGCCTGGAGCCTAGGGTTAGCGGGAGACCACGAGCAGTACTTC.

This sequence joins TRBV19 and TRBJ1-3, with D unclear. The CDR3 spans 11 residues. Trimming pared 8 bases from V and 1 base from J, leaving 3 bases between. The germline CDR1 and CDR2 sequences are LNHDA and SQIVND (reference sequence). CDR3 amino acids: CASLSGNTIYF. The DNA for the CDR3 is TGTGCCAGTTTGTCTGGAAACACCATATATTTT. Full variable domain (rest looked up from reference TRBV19 and TRBJ1-3): DGGITQSPKYLFRKEGQNVTLSCEQNLNHDAMYWYRQDPGQGLRLIYYSQIVNDFQKGDIAEGYSVSREKKESFPLTVTSAQKNPTAFYLCASLSGNTIYFGEGSWLTVV.

J is TRBJ1-2 and V is TRBV5-6, with 10 bases aligning to TRBD1. The CDR3 sequence is 16 residues long. CDR1 is SGHDT and CDR2 is YYEEEE in the germline V gene. V lost 4 bases to trimming and J lost 5 bases; unmatched junction nucleotides: 11. CDR3 region: CASSTGDRGGSYGYTF. For the CDR3, the DNA is TGTGCCAGCAGCACCGGGGACAGGGGAGGATCATATGGCTACACCTTC.

V usage is TRBV29-1 and J usage is TRBJ2-3; D is undetermined. CDR1 is SQVTM and CDR2 is ANQGSEA in the germline V gene. The CDR3 spans 14 residues. Trimming pared 4 bases from V and 4 bases from J, leaving 15 bases between. CDR3 protein: CSVGNPISPDTQYF. The CDR3 DNA reads as TGCAGCGTTGGGAACCCTATCAGCCCAGATACGCAGTATTTT.

This clone was counted only a few times. The V call is TRBV7-2, the J call TRBJ2-3; 7 nucleotides align to TRBD2. With 4 bases clipped from V and 2 bases from J, the junction kept 3 bases outside the gene matches. Germline CDR1 is SGHTA and CDR2 is FQGNSA. This CDR3 is built from 14 residues. In DNA form, the CDR3 reads TGTGCCAGCAGCTCAGCGGGGTTCACAGATACGCAGTATTTT. This translates into CASSSAGFTDTQYF.

The V call is TRBV4-2, the J call TRBJ2-7; 14 positions match TRBD2. CDR1 is LGHNA, CDR2 YNFKEQ, per germline. This CDR3 has 17 residues. V was clipped by 1 base and J by 4 bases; unmatched bases: 6. The CDR3 region has the DNA TGTGCCAGCAGCCAAGTTGAGACTAGCGGGAGGGGGTACGAGCAGTACTTC. Protein product: CASSQVETSGRGYEQYF.

The chain is built from TRBV10-3 and TRBJ1-2; D unclear. Trimming removed 0 bases from V and 7 bases from J, with 15 bases in between. The V gene's germline CDR1 is ENHRY and CDR2 SYGVKD. The CDR3 runs to 15 residues. CDR3: CAISESMSSYGGYTF. In nucleotides, the CDR3 is TGTGCCATCAGTGAGTCGATGAGTTCGTACGGTGGCTACACCTTC.